This TCR beta chain was captured in a study of cytomegalovirus exposure and HLA in healthy donors. Study-level points and caveats: Associated with HLA alleles at 0.05 false discovery rate in a later analysis were around 15,000 TCR beta sequences.

The germline CDR1 and CDR2 sequences are KGHSH and LQKENI. The V end was cut by 6 bases, the J end by 3 bases, with 11 bases between. This CDR3 region has 13 residues. PCR primers comprised 60 Vbeta and 13 Jbeta primers. Profiling relied on immunoSEQ multiplex PCR, and the TCRdb table lists in-frame clones only, not all of them. The sample contains around 94,000 clones, 70% to 90% of which appear only once. Concerning this clone: Its antigen is not known.

The receptor's source is a man aged 40-50 years in good health and CMV-seronegative. The rearrangement uses TRBV18 and TRBJ1-1; no firm D call. The sequenced material came from PBMCs. The CDR3 loop is CASSPDLDTEAFF. The DNA for the CDR3 is TGTGCCAGCTCCCCCGACTTGGACACTGAAGCTTTCTTT.